Here is one T cell receptor beta chain with its context. Its antigen is undetermined. Assay: immunoSEQ multiplex PCR; the TCRdb copy retains only in-frame clones and omits some. The sample contains roughly 99,000 clones, around 92% of which appear only once. The germline V gene encodes CDR1 MNHNS and CDR2 SASEGT. Trimming pared 3 bases from V and 1 base from J, leaving 5 bases between. The length of the CDR3 is 13 residues. This sample is drawn from a study of graft-versus-host responses after intestinal transplantation. In the study overall: Anti-thymocyte globulin induction was given to all recipients, followed by tacrolimus and steroids for around three years.

Findings of the study overall: GvH clones occurred in recipient marrow; some first appeared in ileum or blood.

This chain connects TRBV6-1 to TRBJ2-3, with D possibly TRBD2 on 5 matching bases. This sample comprised unstimulated CD8+ T cells sorted from spleen or lymph node cells, obtained before transplant. This TCR derives from a human donor who was the organ donor for an intestinal transplant. CDR3: CASSEGGTDTQYF. The DNA of the CDR3 is TGTGCCAGCAGTGAGGGAGGCACAGATACGCAGTATTTT.